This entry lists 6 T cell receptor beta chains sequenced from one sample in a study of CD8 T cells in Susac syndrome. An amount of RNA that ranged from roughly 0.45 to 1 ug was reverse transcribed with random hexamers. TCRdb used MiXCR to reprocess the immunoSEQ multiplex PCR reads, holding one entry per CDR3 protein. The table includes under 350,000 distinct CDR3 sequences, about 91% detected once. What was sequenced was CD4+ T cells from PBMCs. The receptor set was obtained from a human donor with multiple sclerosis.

The CDR3 reads CASSRRGWVRAPSGANVLTF. CDR3 sequence (DNA): TGCGCCAGCAGCCGAAGAGGTTGGGTCAGGGCTCCCTCTGGGGCCAACGTCCTGACTTTC. The rearrangement links TRBV4-3 to TRBJ2-6, with TRBD1 as a possible D gene (5 bases). Germline CDR1 reads LGHNA; CDR2 reads YSLEER. Trimming pared 4 bases from V and 0 bases from J, leaving 22 bases between. The CDR3 has 20 residues.

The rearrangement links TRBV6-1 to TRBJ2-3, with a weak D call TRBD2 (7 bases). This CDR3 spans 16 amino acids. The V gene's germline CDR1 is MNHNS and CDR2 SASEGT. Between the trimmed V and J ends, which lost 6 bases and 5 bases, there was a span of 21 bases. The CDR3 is CASSRGVRGARDTQYF. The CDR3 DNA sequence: TGTGCCAGCAGCCGGGGGGTAAGGGGGGCCCGAGATACGCAGTATTTT.

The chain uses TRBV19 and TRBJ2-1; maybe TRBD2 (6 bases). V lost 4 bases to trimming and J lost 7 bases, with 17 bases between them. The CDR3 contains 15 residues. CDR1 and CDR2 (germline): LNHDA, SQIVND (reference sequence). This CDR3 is CASSTGTALVNEQFF. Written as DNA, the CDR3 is TGTGCCAGTAGTACCGGGACTGCCCTAGTAAATGAGCAGTTCTTC.

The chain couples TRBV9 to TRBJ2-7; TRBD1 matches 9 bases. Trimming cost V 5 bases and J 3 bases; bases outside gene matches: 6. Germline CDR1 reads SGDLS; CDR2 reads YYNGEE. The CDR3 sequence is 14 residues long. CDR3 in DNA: TGTGCCAGCAGTCGGACAGGGGAGCTCTACGAGCAGTACTTC. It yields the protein CASSRTGELYEQYF.

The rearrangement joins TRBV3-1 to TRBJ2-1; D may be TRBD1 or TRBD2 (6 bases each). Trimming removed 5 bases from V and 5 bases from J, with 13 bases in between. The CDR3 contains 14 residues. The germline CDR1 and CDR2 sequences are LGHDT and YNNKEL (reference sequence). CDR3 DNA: TGTGCCAGCAGCAAGGGGGGAGTCAACAATGAGCAGTTCTTC. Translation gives CASSKGGVNNEQFF.

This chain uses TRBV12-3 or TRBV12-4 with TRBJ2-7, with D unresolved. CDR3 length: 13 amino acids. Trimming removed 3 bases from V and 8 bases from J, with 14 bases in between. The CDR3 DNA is TGTGCCAGCAGTTTGGAAGATAAGGCAAAGCAGTACTTC. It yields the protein CASSLEDKAKQYF.